The clone carrying this TCR beta chain was detected only a few times. Its antigen is not identified. The sample comes from a study of long-term antiretroviral therapy in people with HIV. Findings of the study overall: The data indicate that diversity increased after ART but remained below transplant donor controls. Repertoire composition at all time points was dominated by clones that had expanded before ART.

The content of samples before DNA extraction was about 0.9-11 million cryopreserved PBMC. Run at survey level, the immunoSEQ assay was version v3.0. The assay was immunoSEQ multiplex PCR, and TCRdb's table has in-frame clones only and misses some. Among fewer than 35,000 clones listed, roughly 80% were seen once. The germline V gene encodes CDR1 MGHRA and CDR2 YSYEKL. The CDR3 covers 14 residues. The V end lost 6 bases, the J end lost 2 bases, and 14 bases lay between the germline ends. The rearrangement links TRBV4-1 to TRBJ2-7; D perhaps matches TRBD1 (6 bases). This receptor was obtained from a woman between 45 and 65 years old with HIV. This sample comprised unsorted PBMCs, obtained 2 years after starting antiretroviral therapy. CDR3 residues: CASSQPTGPYEQYF. The CDR3 DNA is TGCGCCAGCAGTCAACCGACAGGTCCCTACGAGCAGTACTTC.